The rows below give T cell receptor beta chains drawn from one sample of a study of human T cells and chemical hapten exposure. From the RACE reads, TCRdb called clonotypes with MiXCR, one entry per CDR3 protein. The sample has over 100,000 distinct CDR3 sequences; 9% to 9.5% are singletons. The source material was whole blood, sampled in connection with sensitization to the hapten diphenylcyclopropenone (DPC). The source of these receptors is a woman aged 35 to 49 with alopecia areata. Some clones in this sample may be carry-over from other donors' samples. The CDR3 runs from the conserved cysteine through the conserved F or W. The D gene is left open where the match is weak. Expanded clones are given a class, and other clones once, few, many or no size at all.

>TRBJ2-1|TRBV5-1|.|TRBD2
CASSSQRGAWDEQFF
TGCGCCAGCAGCTCCCAGCGGGGGGCCTGGGATGAGCAGTTCTTC
>TRBJ1-6|TRBV5-1|many|.
CASSFGAGLNSPLHF
TGCGCCAGCAGCTTCGGAGCGGGCCTAAATTCACCCCTCCACTTT
>TRBJ1-5|TRBV6-6|many|.
CASSYPGGNQPQHF
TGTGCCAGCAGTTACCCAGGAGGCAATCAGCCCCAGCATTTT
>TRBJ2-5|TRBV10-3|few|TRBD2
CAIRAGTTQETQYF
TGTGCCATCAGGGCCGGGACTACACAAGAGACCCAGTACTTC
>TRBJ2-7|TRBV20-1|many|TRBD2
CSAEGLAGGEQYF
TGCAGTGCCGAGGGACTAGCGGGGGGCGAGCAGTACTTC
>TRBJ2-2|TRBV7-6|many|TRBD2
CASSLFSGGSNTGELFF
TGTGCCAGCAGCTTATTTAGCGGGGGGTCTAACACCGGGGAGCTGTTTTTT
>TRBJ1-1|TRBV5-1|.|.
CASSLGLTEAGEAFF
TGCGCCAGCAGCTTGGGCTTAACAGAGGCCGGTGAAGCTTTCTTT
>TRBJ2-7|TRBV6-5|.|.
CASSYSYTYPSYEQYF
TGTGCCAGCAGTTACTCGTACACTTACCCTTCCTACGAGCAGTACTTC
>TRBJ2-4|TRBV2|many|.
CASSWGLNIQYF
TGTGCCAGCAGTTGGGGCCTTAACATTCAGTACTTC
>TRBJ2-2|TRBV11-2|few|.
CASSLEVDRRVFF
TGTGCCAGCAGCTTAGAAGTCGACCGGCGGGTGTTTTTT